This T cell receptor beta chain was captured in a study of T cell responses to AZD1222 COVID-19 vaccine. Measured with immunoSEQ multiplex PCR; TCRdb has only the in-frame clones, and not every one. The table has around 140,000 clones, roughly 93% seen once. The CDR3 loop spans 13 amino acids. V shed 7 bases and J shed 8 bases, with 15 bases lying between them. In germline, CDR1 is SNHLY, CDR2 FYNNEI. The sequences come from peripheral blood, collected 28 days after the second AZD1222 dose. The rearrangement links TRBV2 to TRBJ1-3; D is unclear. This sequence originates from an adult who received the AZD1222 COVID-19 vaccine. The CDR3 DNA sequence: TGTGCCAGCACCTCTTCGGGGTTGTACACCATATATTTT. The encoded protein is CASTSSGLYTIYF.